This TCR beta chain was documented in a study of human T cells and chemical hapten exposure. The sample's time point: patch test 2, 6 weeks after DPC sensitization. The sample's treatment: therapeutic diphenylcyclopropenone sensitization with weekly scalp DPC. This clonotype was seen more than once but under ten times. Its target is unknown. Germline-derived CDR1 and CDR2 are SGHVS and FQNEAQ. The length of the CDR3 is 14 residues. V gave up 4 bases and J gave up 4 bases, with 13 bases separating them. Findings and limits, study-wide: The number of TCRs over 1 in 1000 frequency stayed unchanged after DPC.

TCRdb reanalysed the RACE reads using MiXCR and keeps one entry per CDR3 protein. The sample contains 350,000 to 400,000 distinct CDR3 sequences, about 6% of which appear only once. The specimen comprised whole blood, sampled in connection with sensitization to the hapten diphenylcyclopropenone (DPC). The receptor's source is a woman younger than 35 with alopecia areata. Some clones in this sample may be carry-over from other donors' samples. V and J are TRBV7-8 and TRBJ2-5, with TRBD2 as a possible D gene (6 bases). CDR3 in amino acids: CASSSGEALETQYF. The CDR3 DNA reads TGTGCCAGCAGCTCGGGGGAGGCCTTAGAGACCCAGTACTTC.